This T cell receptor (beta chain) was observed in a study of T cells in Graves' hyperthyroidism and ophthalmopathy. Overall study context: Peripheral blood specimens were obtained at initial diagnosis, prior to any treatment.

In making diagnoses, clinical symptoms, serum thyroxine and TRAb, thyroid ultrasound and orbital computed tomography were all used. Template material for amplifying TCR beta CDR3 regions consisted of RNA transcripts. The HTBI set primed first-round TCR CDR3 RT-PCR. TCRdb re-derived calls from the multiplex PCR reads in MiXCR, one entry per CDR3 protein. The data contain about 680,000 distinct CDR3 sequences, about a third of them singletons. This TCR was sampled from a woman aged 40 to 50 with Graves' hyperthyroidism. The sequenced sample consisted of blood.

The CDR3 DNA sequence: TGTGCCAGCTCACCAGCGGGCCCTTCGCCGGGGGAGCTGTTTTTT. This encodes CASSPAGPSPGELFF. V gene TRBV10-3 combines with J gene TRBJ2-2; TRBD2 might be the D (6 bases). This CDR3 is built from 15 residues. Between the trimmed V and J ends, which lost 10 bases and 8 bases, there was a span of 23 bases. The germline V gene encodes CDR1 ENHRY and CDR2 SYGVKD.